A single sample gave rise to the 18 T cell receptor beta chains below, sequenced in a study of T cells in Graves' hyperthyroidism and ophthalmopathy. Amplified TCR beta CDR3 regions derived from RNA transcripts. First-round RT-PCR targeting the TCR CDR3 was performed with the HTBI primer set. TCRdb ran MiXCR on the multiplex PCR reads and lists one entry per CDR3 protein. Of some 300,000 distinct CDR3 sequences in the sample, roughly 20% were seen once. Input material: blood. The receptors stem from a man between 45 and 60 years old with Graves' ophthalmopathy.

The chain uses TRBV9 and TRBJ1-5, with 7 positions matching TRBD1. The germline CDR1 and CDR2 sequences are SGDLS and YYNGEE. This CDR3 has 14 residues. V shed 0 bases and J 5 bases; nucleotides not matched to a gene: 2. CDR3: CASSVDRGDQPQHF. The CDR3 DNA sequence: TGTGCCAGCAGCGTAGACAGGGGTGATCAGCCCCAGCATTTT.

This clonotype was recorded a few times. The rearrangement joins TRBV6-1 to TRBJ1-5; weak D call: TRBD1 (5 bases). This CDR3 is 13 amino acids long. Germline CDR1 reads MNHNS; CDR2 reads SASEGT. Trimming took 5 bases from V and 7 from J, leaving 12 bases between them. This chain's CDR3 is CASSSLRGQPQHF. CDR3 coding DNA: TGTGCCAGCAGTTCGCTGAGGGGACAGCCCCAGCATTTT.

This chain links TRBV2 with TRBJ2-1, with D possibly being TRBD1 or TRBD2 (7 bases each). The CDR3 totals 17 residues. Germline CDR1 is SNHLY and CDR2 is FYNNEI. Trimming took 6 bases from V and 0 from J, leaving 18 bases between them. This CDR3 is CASSAGGGRSSYNEQFF. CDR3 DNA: TGTGCCAGCAGCGCAGGGGGAGGGCGGAGCTCCTACAATGAGCAGTTCTTC. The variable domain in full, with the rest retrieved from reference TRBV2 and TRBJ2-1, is EPEVTQTPSHQVTQMGQEVILRCVPISNHLYFYWYRQILGQKVEFLVSFYNNEISEKSEIFDDQFSVERPDGSNFTLKIRSTKLEDSAMYFCASSAGGGRSSYNEQFFGPGTRLTVL.

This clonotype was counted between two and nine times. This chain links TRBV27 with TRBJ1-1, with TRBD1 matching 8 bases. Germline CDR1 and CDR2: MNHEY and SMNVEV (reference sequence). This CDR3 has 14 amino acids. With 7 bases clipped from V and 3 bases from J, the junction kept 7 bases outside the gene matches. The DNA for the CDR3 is TGTGCCAGCACCGCGACAGGGGCACACACTGAAGCTTTCTTT. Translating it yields CASTATGAHTEAFF.

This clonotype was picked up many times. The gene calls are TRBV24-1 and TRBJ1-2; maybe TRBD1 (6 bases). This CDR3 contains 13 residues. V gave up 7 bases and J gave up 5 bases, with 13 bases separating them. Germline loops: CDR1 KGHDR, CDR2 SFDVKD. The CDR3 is CATSDIQGYGYTF. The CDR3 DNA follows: TGTGCCACCAGCGATATACAGGGATATGGCTACACCTTC.

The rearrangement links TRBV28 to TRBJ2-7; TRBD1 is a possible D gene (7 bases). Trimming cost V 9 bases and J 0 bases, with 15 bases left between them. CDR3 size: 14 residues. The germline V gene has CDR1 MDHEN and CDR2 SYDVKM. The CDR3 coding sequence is TGTGCCAGTCGGAGGGACAGAGTCTCCTACGAGCAGTACTTC. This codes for CASRRDRVSYEQYF. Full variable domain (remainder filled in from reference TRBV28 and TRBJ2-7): DVKVTQSSRYLVKRTGEKVFLECVQDMDHENMFWYRQDPGLGLRLIYFSYDVKMKEKGDIPEGYSVSREKKERFSLILESASTNQTSMYLCASRRDRVSYEQYFGPGTRLTVT.

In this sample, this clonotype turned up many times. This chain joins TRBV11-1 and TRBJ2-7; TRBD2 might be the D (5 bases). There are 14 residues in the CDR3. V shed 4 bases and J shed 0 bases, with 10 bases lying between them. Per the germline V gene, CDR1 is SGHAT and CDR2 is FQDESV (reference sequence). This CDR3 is CASSSDWSSYEQYF. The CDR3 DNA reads TGTGCCAGCAGCTCGGACTGGTCCTCCTACGAGCAGTACTTC. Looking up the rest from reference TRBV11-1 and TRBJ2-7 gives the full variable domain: EAEVAQSPRYKITEKSQAVAFWCDPISGHATLYWYRQILGQGPELLVQFQDESVVDDSQLPKDRFSAERLKGVDSTLKIQPAELGDSAMYLCASSSDWSSYEQYFGPGTRLTVT.

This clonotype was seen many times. This CDR3 reads CASRLGQGESNQPQHF. CDR3 DNA: TGTGCCAGCAGGTTGGGCCAGGGTGAGAGCAATCAGCCCCAGCATTTT. This chain links TRBV7-8 with TRBJ1-5, with D maybe TRBD1 (5 bases). This CDR3 is built from 16 residues. Germline V CDR1 and CDR2: SGHVS, FQNEAQ. V gave up 6 bases and J gave up 1 base, with 16 bases separating them.

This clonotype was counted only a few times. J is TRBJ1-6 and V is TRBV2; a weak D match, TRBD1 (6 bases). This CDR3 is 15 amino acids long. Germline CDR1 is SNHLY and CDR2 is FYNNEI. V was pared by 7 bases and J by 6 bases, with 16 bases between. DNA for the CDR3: TGTGCCAGCAAGGGGGGCCGGAGTGGTAATTCACCCCTCCACTTT. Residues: CASKGGRSGNSPLHF.

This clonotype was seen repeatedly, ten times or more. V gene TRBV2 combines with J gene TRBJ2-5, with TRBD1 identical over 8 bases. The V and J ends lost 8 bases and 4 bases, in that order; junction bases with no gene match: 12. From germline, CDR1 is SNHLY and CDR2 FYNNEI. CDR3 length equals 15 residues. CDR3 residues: CASRVQTGASETQYF. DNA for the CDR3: TGTGCCAGCCGTGTCCAGACAGGGGCGTCAGAGACCCAGTACTTC.

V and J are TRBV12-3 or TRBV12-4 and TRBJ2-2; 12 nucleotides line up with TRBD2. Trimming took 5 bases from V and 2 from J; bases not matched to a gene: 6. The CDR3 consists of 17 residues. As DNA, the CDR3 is TGTGCCAGCAGTAGGCGGACTAGCGGGGATAACACCGGGGAGCTGTTTTTT. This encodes CASSRRTSGDNTGELFF.

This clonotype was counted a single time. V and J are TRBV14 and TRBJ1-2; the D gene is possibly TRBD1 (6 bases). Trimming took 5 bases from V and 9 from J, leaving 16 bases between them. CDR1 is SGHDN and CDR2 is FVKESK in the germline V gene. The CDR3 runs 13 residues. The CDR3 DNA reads TGTGCCAGCAGCTATGAACAGGGAACGCGCTACACCTTC. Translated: CASSYEQGTRYTF.

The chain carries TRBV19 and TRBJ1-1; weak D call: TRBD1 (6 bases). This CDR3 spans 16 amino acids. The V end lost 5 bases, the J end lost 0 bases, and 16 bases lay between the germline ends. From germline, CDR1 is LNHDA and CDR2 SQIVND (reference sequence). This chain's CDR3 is CASSLQGNLMNTEAFF. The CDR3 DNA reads TGTGCCAGTAGTTTACAGGGTAACCTCATGAACACTGAAGCTTTCTTT.

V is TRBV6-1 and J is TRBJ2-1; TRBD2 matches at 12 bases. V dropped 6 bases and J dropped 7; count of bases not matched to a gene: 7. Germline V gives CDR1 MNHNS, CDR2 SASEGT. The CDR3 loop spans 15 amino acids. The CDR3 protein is CASRLAGGYMNEQFF. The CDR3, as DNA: TGTGCCAGCAGACTAGCGGGAGGTTACATGAATGAGCAGTTCTTC.

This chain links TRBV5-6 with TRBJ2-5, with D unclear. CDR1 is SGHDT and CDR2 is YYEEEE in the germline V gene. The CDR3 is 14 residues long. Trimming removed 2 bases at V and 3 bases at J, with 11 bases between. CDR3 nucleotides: TGTGCCAGCAGCTTACTCGTGTCAGAAGAGACCCAGTACTTC. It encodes CASSLLVSEETQYF.

The CDR3 loop is CASSFSVLGNSPLHF. The CDR3 bases are TGTGCCAGCAGCTTTTCGGTACTTGGGAATTCACCCCTCCACTTT. J is TRBJ1-6 and V is TRBV7-2; D unclear. This CDR3 comprises 15 residues. Germline CDR1 reads SGHTA; CDR2 reads FQGNSA. V dropped 3 bases and J dropped 7 bases, with 13 bases sitting between them.

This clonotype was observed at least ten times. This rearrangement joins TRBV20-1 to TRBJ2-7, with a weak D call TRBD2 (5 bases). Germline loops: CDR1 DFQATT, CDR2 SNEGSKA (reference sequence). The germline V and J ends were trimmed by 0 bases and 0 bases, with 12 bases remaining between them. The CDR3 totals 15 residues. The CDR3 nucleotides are TGCAGTGCTAGAGATTTAAGCGGATCCTCCTACGAGCAGTACTTC. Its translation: CSARDLSGSSYEQYF.

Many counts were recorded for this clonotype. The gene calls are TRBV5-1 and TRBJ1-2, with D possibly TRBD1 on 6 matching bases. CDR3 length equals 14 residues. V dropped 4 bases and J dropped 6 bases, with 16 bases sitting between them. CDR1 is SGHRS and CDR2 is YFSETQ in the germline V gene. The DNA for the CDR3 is TGCGCCAGCAGCCCTCTGGCAGGGGCGGATGGCTACACCTTC. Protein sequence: CASSPLAGADGYTF.